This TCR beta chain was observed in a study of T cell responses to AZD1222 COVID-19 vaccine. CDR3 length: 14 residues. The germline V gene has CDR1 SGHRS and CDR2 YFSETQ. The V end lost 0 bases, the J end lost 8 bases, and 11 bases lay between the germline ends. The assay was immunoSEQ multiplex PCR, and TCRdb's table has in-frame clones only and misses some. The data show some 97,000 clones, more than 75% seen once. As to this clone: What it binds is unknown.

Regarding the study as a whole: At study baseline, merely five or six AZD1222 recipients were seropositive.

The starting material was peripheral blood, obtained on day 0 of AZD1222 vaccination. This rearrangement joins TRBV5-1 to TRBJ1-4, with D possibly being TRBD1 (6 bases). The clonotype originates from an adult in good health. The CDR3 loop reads CASSLGGRAEKLFF. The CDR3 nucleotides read TGCGCCAGCAGCTTGGGGGGGCGCGCGGAAAAACTGTTTTTT. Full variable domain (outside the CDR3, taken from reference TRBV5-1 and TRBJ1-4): KAGVTQTPRYLIKTRGQQVTLSCSPISGHRSVSWYQQTPGQGLQFLFEYFSETQRNKGNFPGRFSGRQFSNSRSEMNVSTLELGDSALYLCASSLGGRAEKLFFGSGTQLSVL.